This TCR beta chain was profiled in a study of human T cells and chemical hapten exposure. V lost 1 base to trimming and J lost 2 bases, with 5 bases between them. Germline V gene sequence: CDR1 SGHTA, CDR2 FQGNSA. The CDR3 runs 13 residues. Each CDR3 protein gets one entry after TCRdb re-called the RACE reads with MiXCR. The sample has 150,000 to 200,000 distinct CDR3 sequences, under 35% seen once; the top ten hold nearly 3%. Time point in this sample: pre-sensitization, week 0. Treatment indicated: therapeutic diphenylcyclopropenone sensitization with weekly scalp DPC. V gene TRBV7-2 combines with J gene TRBJ2-5; no definite D call. This sequence was found in a woman aged 30 to 39 with alopecia areata. Some clones in this sample may be carry-over from other donors' samples. Sequences were derived from whole blood, sampled in connection with sensitization to the hapten diphenylcyclopropenone (DPC). The CDR3 sequence: CASSLDQQETQYF. CDR3 DNA: TGTGCCAGCAGCTTAGATCAGCAAGAGACCCAGTACTTC.